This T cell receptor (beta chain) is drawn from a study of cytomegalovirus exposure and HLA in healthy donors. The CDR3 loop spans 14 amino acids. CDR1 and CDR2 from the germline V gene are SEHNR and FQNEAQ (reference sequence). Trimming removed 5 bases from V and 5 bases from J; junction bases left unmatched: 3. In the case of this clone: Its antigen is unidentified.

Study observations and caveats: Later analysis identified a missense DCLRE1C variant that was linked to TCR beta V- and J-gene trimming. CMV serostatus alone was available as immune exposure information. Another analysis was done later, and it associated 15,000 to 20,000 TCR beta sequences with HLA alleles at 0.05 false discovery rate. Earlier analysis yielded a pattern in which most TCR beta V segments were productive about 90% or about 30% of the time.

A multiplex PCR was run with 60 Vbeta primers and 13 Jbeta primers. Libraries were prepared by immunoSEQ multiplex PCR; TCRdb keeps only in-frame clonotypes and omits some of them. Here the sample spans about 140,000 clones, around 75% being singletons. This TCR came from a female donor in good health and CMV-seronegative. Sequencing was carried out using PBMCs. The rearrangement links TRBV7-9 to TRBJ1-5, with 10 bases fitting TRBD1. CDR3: CASSLGQGDQPQHF. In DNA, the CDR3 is TGTGCCAGCAGCCTCGGACAGGGGGATCAGCCCCAGCATTTT.